These 29 T cell receptor beta chains were sequenced from one sample in a study of blood T cell repertoires in COVID-19. Method: immunoSEQ multiplex PCR; TCRdb's copy keeps in-frame clones and lacks some. In the table there are some 270,000 clones, approximately 85% of which are singletons. Specimen: peripheral blood. The receptors shown here come from a human donor with COVID-19, enrolled during active disease. The donor label of this sample is uncertain.

The chain is built from TRBV6-5 and TRBJ2-1; a weak D match, TRBD2 (5 bases). This CDR3 spans 13 amino acids. Between the trimmed V and J ends, which lost 8 bases and 7 bases, there was a span of 15 bases. Germline V gene data show CDR1 as MNHEY and CDR2 as SVGAGI. CDR3 in DNA: TGTGCCAGCGGAGGACCCCCTCCAAATGAGCAGTTCTTC. Protein product: CASGGPPPNEQFF.

V gene TRBV19 combines with J gene TRBJ1-5; 7 bases agree with TRBD1. Germline assignment: CDR1 LNHDA and CDR2 SQIVND (reference sequence). The junction had 9 bases not matched to a gene; V was cut back by 4 bases and J by 6 bases. The CDR3 runs 15 residues. CDR3 protein: CASSRRRQGRQPQHF. As DNA, the CDR3 is TGTGCCAGTAGTAGGAGGAGACAGGGACGTCAGCCCCAGCATTTT.

The gene calls are TRBV19 and TRBJ1-6, with D possibly matching TRBD1 (5 bases). The CDR3 extends over 13 amino acids. Germline CDR1 reads LNHDA; CDR2 reads SQIVND (reference sequence). The V end was cut by 5 bases, the J end by 6 bases, with 8 bases between. The CDR3 is CASSLGPNSPLHF. The CDR3 nucleotides read TGTGCCAGTAGTCTGGGGCCTAATTCACCCCTCCACTTT.

The chain couples TRBV27 to TRBJ1-2; TRBD1 matches 7 bases. V was pared by 3 bases and J by 5 bases, with 9 bases of the junction left unmatched. Germline V gene lookup returns CDR1 MNHEY and CDR2 SMNVEV (reference sequence). The CDR3 sequence is 15 residues long. CDR3 amino acids: CASSFGGTEFYGYTF. The CDR3 DNA reads as TGTGCCAGCAGTTTCGGCGGGACAGAATTTTATGGCTACACCTTC.

The rearrangement uses TRBV6-5 and TRBJ2-7; possible D gene TRBD1, 5 bases. The CDR3 has 12 residues. Looked up from germline, CDR1 is MNHEY and CDR2 is SVGAGI. Trimming removed 6 bases from V and 4 bases from J, with 10 bases in between. DNA of the CDR3: TGTGCCAGCAGACAAGACAGTTACGAGCAGTACTTC. It codes for CASRQDSYEQYF.

The gene calls are TRBV25-1 and TRBJ1-1; D call uncertain. The length of the CDR3 is 16 residues. Germline CDR1 is MGHDK and CDR2 is SYGVNS. With 2 bases removed from V and 0 bases from J, the gap between germline ends came to 13 bases. CDR3 residues: CASSEQYGSMNTEAFF. In DNA, the CDR3 is TGTGCCAGCAGTGAACAGTACGGGAGTATGAACACTGAAGCTTTCTTT.

The V call is TRBV7-2, the J call TRBJ2-1; 10 bases are a match to TRBD2. With 5 bases clipped from V and 9 bases from J, the junction kept 10 bases outside the gene matches. The germline gives CDR1 SGHTA, CDR2 FQGNSA. The CDR3 totals 15 residues. DNA for the CDR3: TGTGCCAGCAGCCCGAGGAGCGGGAGGGCCATTGAGCAGTTCTTC. The encoded protein is CASSPRSGRAIEQFF. Full variable domain (rest looked up from reference TRBV7-2 and TRBJ2-1): GAGVSQSPSNKVTEKGKDVELRCDPISGHTALYWYRQSLGQGLEFLIYFQGNSAPDKSGLPSDRFSAERTGGSVSTLTIQRTQQEDSAVYLCASSPRSGRAIEQFFGPGTRLTVL.

The V and J genes are TRBV7-3 and TRBJ2-3; TRBD2 might be the D (5 bases). V dropped 2 bases and J dropped 0 bases, with 9 bases sitting between them. Germline-derived CDR1 and CDR2 are SGHTA and FQGTGA. The CDR3 covers 15 residues. The CDR3 is CASSLAGLSTDTQYF. CDR3 in DNA: TGTGCCAGCAGCTTAGCGGGTCTTAGCACAGATACGCAGTATTTT.

The V call is TRBV12-3 or TRBV12-4, the J call TRBJ1-2; 8 bases align to TRBD1. This CDR3 is 13 amino acids long. The ends lost 6 bases at V and 3 bases at J; junction bases unmatched: 3. This chain's CDR3 is CASSQDRDYGYTF. The CDR3 bases are TGTGCCAGCAGCCAGGACAGGGACTATGGCTACACCTTC.

V gene TRBV20-1 combines with J gene TRBJ2-5; no definite D call. The CDR3 totals 11 residues. Germline V gene data show CDR1 as DFQATT and CDR2 as SNEGSKA (reference sequence). Trimming left V 5 bases short and J 5 bases short, with 9 bases between. CDR3 sequence reads: CSAPAGETQYF. The CDR3 DNA follows: TGCAGTGCTCCGGCCGGGGAGACCCAGTACTTC.

The chain uses TRBV7-6 and TRBJ1-1; D perhaps matches TRBD1 (5 bases). Trimming cost V 6 bases and J 1 base, with 9 bases left between them. This CDR3 is 13 amino acids long. Per the germline V gene, CDR1 is SGHVS and CDR2 is FNYEAQ. CDR3 bases: TGTGCCAGCAGGCGGACACGGAACACTGAAGCTTTCTTT. It yields the protein CASRRTRNTEAFF. Full variable domain (remainder filled in from reference TRBV7-6 and TRBJ1-1): GAGVSQSPRYKVTKRGQDVALRCDPISGHVSLYWYRQALGQGPEFLTYFNYEAQQDKSGLPNDRFSAERPEGSISTLTIQRTEQRDSAMYRCASRRTRNTEAFFGQGTRLTVV.

The chain recombines TRBV30 with TRBJ1-2, with D possibly being TRBD1 (5 bases). Between the trimmed V and J ends, which lost 3 bases and 7 bases, there was a span of 9 bases. CDR3 length: 11 amino acids. Germline V gives CDR1 GTSNPN, CDR2 SVGIG (reference sequence). The CDR3 nucleotides are TGTGCCTGGAGCCTCGGGGGTGGCTACACCTTC. Residues: CAWSLGGGYTF.

The J gene is TRBJ2-1, the V gene TRBV9; TRBD2 matches at 7 bases. The junction had 13 bases not matched to a gene; V was cut back by 0 bases and J by 10 bases. CDR1 and CDR2 from the germline V gene are SGDLS and YYNGEE. This CDR3 spans 16 amino acids. The CDR3 region is CASSVDVGGPSEEQFF. In DNA, the CDR3 is TGTGCCAGCAGCGTAGATGTGGGAGGGCCTTCAGAAGAGCAGTTCTTC.

The chain uses TRBV10-3 and TRBJ2-1; 12 nucleotides line up with TRBD1. The CDR3 is 14 residues long. Trimming removed 7 bases from V and 7 bases from J; junction bases left unmatched: 5. Germline CDR1 and CDR2: ENHRY and SYGVKD. The CDR3 DNA is TGTGCCATCAACTCGGGACAGGGGGCTAATGAGCAGTTCTTC. Its protein product is CAINSGQGANEQFF.

This rearrangement joins TRBV7-2 to TRBJ2-7; 9 bases match TRBD2. Germline trimming cut 2 bases from V and 3 bases from J; bases unmatched to any gene: 2. Germline values: CDR1 SGHTA, CDR2 FQGNSA. The CDR3 consists of 14 residues. The CDR3 sequence: CASSLRREGYEQYF. The CDR3 DNA is TGTGCCAGCAGCTTACGGCGGGAGGGCTACGAGCAGTACTTC.

This rearrangement joins TRBV6-5 to TRBJ1-1, with TRBD1 as a possible D gene (5 bases). V lost 4 bases and J 6 bases, leaving 15 bases between the germline ends. From germline, CDR1 is MNHEY and CDR2 SVGAGI. This CDR3 comprises 14 residues. CDR3 nucleotides: TGTGCCAGCAGTTCTGGGACTTATGGGGCTGAAGCTTTCTTT. This codes for CASSSGTYGAEAFF.

The rearrangement links TRBV9 to TRBJ1-6; perhaps TRBD1 as D (5 bases). The germline V gene encodes CDR1 SGDLS and CDR2 YYNGEE. CDR3 length: 15 residues. Between the trimmed V and J ends, which lost 4 bases and 8 bases, there was a span of 16 bases. The CDR3 DNA reads as TGTGCCAGCAGCATGGGGCCAGCGAAGGATTCACCCCTCCACTTT. Protein sequence: CASSMGPAKDSPLHF.

The chain recombines TRBV30 with TRBJ2-7; TRBD1 aligns across 9 bases. Germline V gene sequence: CDR1 GTSNPN, CDR2 SVGIG (reference sequence). The CDR3 loop spans 15 amino acids. J lost 9 bases, V lost 3 bases, and 15 bases had no gene match. The CDR3 spells CAWSLRDRVWDAQYF. The CDR3 coding sequence is TGTGCCTGGAGCCTCCGGGACAGGGTATGGGACGCGCAGTACTTC.

The DNA for the CDR3 is TGTGCCAGTAGTATAGATCCAACAGGGGTAGGTTACAATGAGCAGTTCTTC. This codes for CASSIDPTGVGYNEQFF. This chain links TRBV19 with TRBJ2-1, with 7 nucleotides matching TRBD1. CDR1 LNHDA and CDR2 SQIVND come from the germline V gene (reference sequence). Losses at the gene ends were 0 bases for V and 4 bases for J; bases not matched to a gene: 9. The CDR3 runs to 17 residues. The entire variable domain, with the rest obtained from reference TRBV19 and TRBJ2-1, is as follows: DGGITQSPKYLFRKEGQNVTLSCEQNLNHDAMYWYRQDPGQGLRLIYYSQIVNDFQKGDIAEGYSVSREKKESFPLTVTSAQKNPTAFYLCASSIDPTGVGYNEQFFGPGTRLTVL.

This clone was observed a single time. The chain combines TRBV6-5 with TRBJ2-3, with D possibly being TRBD1 (6 bases). The CDR3 totals 14 residues. Per the germline V gene, CDR1 is MNHEY and CDR2 is SVGAGI. Deletions cut 6 bases from V and 1 base from J, with 11 bases between. The chain's CDR3 is CASRRTVRTDTQYF. The CDR3 DNA reads TGTGCCAGCAGAAGGACAGTTCGCACAGATACGCAGTATTTT.

This clone has only a few counts. The J gene is TRBJ2-3, the V gene TRBV10-1; TRBD2 matches 8 bases. V trimming: 3 bases; J trimming: 5 bases; junction bases outside the gene matches: 7. The CDR3 spans 15 residues. The germline gives CDR1 WNHNN, CDR2 SYGVQD (reference sequence). The CDR3 loop reads CASSDPGGPGDTQYF. CDR3 sequence (DNA): TGCGCCAGCAGTGATCCGGGAGGGCCGGGAGATACGCAGTATTTT.

The chain links TRBV7-8 to TRBJ2-5; D is perhaps TRBD2 (6 bases). The CDR3 is made up of 17 amino acids. V shed 0 bases and J shed 7 bases, with 21 bases lying between them. In germline, CDR1 is SGHVS, CDR2 FQNEAQ. This CDR3 reads CASSLAGLASLVGTQYF. The CDR3 DNA reads TGTGCCAGCAGCTTAGCGGGCCTAGCGAGCCTCGTGGGGACCCAGTACTTC.

The chain carries TRBV5-4 and TRBJ1-2, with 9 bases lining up with TRBD1. Per germline, CDR1 SGHNT and CDR2 YYREEE (reference sequence). The V segment lost 4 bases and the J segment 3 bases; nucleotides outside the gene matches: 4. The CDR3 consists of 14 residues. CDR3 sequence (DNA): TGTGCCAGCAGCACGGACAGGGGTCACTATGGCTACACCTTC. This translates into CASSTDRGHYGYTF.

The V gene is TRBV5-4, the J gene TRBJ1-1; 7 bases line up with TRBD1. V trimming: 4 bases; J trimming: 6 bases; junction bases outside the gene matches: 6. The CDR3 has 13 residues. In germline, CDR1 is SGHNT, CDR2 YYREEE (reference sequence). The CDR3 sequence is CASSLQGVPEAFF. The CDR3 coding sequence is TGTGCCAGCAGCCTTCAGGGGGTCCCTGAAGCTTTCTTT.

V usage is TRBV19 and J usage is TRBJ1-1; 7 bases are shared with TRBD1. The CDR3 spans 18 residues. J was trimmed by 2 bases and V by 3 bases; bases with no gene match: 15. Germline assignment: CDR1 LNHDA and CDR2 SQIVND (reference sequence). CDR3 DNA sequence: TGTGCCAGTAGTATTATAAGAGGTCGGACAGGAGGAAACACTGAAGCTTTCTTT. Amino acids: CASSIIRGRTGGNTEAFF.

This clone has only one observation. The chain employs TRBV19 and TRBJ1-1; D is ambiguous. The V gene's germline CDR1 is LNHDA and CDR2 SQIVND (reference sequence). Trimming removed 8 bases at V and 11 bases at J, with 15 bases between. The CDR3 has 11 residues. The CDR3 nucleotides read TGTGCCAGTGCCATTAACCTCGGGGCTTTCTTT. It specifies CASAINLGAFF.

This clone was seen more than once but under ten times. V is TRBV28 and J is TRBJ1-5; D uncertain. This CDR3 is 14 amino acids long. Per the germline V gene, CDR1 is MDHEN and CDR2 is SYDVKM. V was clipped by 6 bases and J by 1 base, with 10 bases between them. For the CDR3, the DNA is TGTGCCAGCAGACCCGGGGAGAGCAATCAGCCCCAGCATTTT. Protein: CASRPGESNQPQHF.

V usage is TRBV7-9 and J usage is TRBJ1-1, with TRBD1 matching over 8 bases. V dropped 5 bases and J dropped 4; count of bases not matched to a gene: 9. CDR1 SEHNR and CDR2 FQNEAQ come from the germline V gene (reference sequence). The CDR3 totals 15 residues. CDR3: CASSQGAGETTEAFF. The CDR3 region has the DNA TGTGCCAGCAGCCAGGGGGCAGGGGAGACCACTGAAGCTTTCTTT.

This clone has just one count. The chain employs TRBV7-9 and TRBJ2-7, with D maybe TRBD2 (6 bases). V lost 3 bases and J 6 bases, leaving 12 bases between the germline ends. This CDR3 region has 13 residues. The germline V gene has CDR1 SEHNR and CDR2 FQNEAQ (reference sequence). The DNA of the CDR3 is TGTGCCAGCAGCTTCGGAGGGTCGGGCGAGCAGTACTTC. Encoded protein: CASSFGGSGEQYF.